This T cell receptor beta chain appears in the sequencing data of a study of blood T cell repertoires in COVID-19. The authors' processing: Quantification of nucleated cells was approximated via reference gene primer amplification. Only in-frame clones appear in the TCRdb table, and some are missing; sequencing was by immunoSEQ multiplex PCR. V and J calls plus clone size are reproduced from that table; the DNA served to infer D and trimming. The data contain 300,000 to 450,000 clones, about 88% of them singletons. The germline gives CDR1 SQVTM, CDR2 ANQGSEA. This CDR3 is built from 14 residues. Trimming at V came to 7 bases and at J to 8 bases, leaving 12 bases not matched to a gene.

The genes are TRBV29-1 and TRBJ2-1; 9 bases are shared with TRBD1. The source is a human donor in a cohort sampled during active COVID-19. The sample comprised peripheral blood. The CDR3 DNA reads TGCAGCGGAACCGGGACAGGGTCCGTCGATGAGCAGTTCTTC. Protein: CSGTGTGSVDEQFF.